This section outlines one T cell receptor (beta chain) sequence together with its context. Its antigen is undetermined. The assay was immunoSEQ multiplex PCR, and TCRdb's table has in-frame clones only and misses some. This table holds around 44,000 clones, around 80% found once. These data are taken from a study of memory CD4+ T cells and cytomegalovirus serostatus. The wider study: Healthy Belgian adult donors included under ten CMV-positive and 24 CMV-negative people.

Study findings and constraints: Suggested: most of the CMV-linked TCR signature lies in CD4+ memory cells. Of approximately 160 reported CMV TCRbeta sequences, under 70 were found in memory CD4+ repertoires. CMV serostatus prediction reached median AUC 0.95, or 0.91 with US-trained model.

The sort gate was single viable CD3+CD4+CD8-CD45RO+ cells for memory CD4+ T cells. The V end was cut by 4 bases, the J end by 4 bases, with 10 bases between. Per the germline V gene, CDR1 is MDHEN and CDR2 is SYDVKM. The CDR3 covers 14 residues. Sequenced input: memory CD4+ T cells from blood. The receptor was derived from an adult in good health and CMV-seronegative. The chain combines TRBV28 with TRBJ2-2, with no clear D. CDR3 nucleotide sequence: TGTGCCAGCAGTTCACCGACTTTCACCGGGGAGCTGTTTTTT. Translated: CASSSPTFTGELFF. The full variable domain, in which reference TRBV28 and TRBJ2-2 provide the parts outside the CDR3, is DVKVTQSSRYLVKRTGEKVFLECVQDMDHENMFWYRQDPGLGLRLIYFSYDVKMKEKGDIPEGYSVSREKKERFSLILESASTNQTSMYLCASSSPTFTGELFFGEGSRLTVL.